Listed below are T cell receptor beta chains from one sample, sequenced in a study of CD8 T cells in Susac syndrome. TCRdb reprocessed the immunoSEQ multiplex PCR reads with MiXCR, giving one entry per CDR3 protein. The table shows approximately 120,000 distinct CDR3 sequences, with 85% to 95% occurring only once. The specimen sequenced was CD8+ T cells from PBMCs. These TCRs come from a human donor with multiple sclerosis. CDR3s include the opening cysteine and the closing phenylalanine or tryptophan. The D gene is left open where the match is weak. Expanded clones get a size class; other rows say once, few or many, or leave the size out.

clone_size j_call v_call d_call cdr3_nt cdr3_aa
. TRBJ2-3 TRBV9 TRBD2 TGTGCCAGCAGCGTGTATGGCGGGGGGCGCGGAGATACGCAGTATTTT CASSVYGGGRGDTQYF
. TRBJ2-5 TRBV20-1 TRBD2 TGCAGTGCTAGAGATCCCGGGACTACGTACCAAGAGACCCAGTACTTC CSARDPGTTYQETQYF
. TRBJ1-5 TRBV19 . TGTGCCAGTAGTACCAGACAGGCAGCGGGGAATCAGCCCCAGCATTTT CASSTRQAAGNQPQHF
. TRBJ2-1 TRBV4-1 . TGCGCCAGCAGCCAAGTGGATGAGCAGTTCTTC CASSQVDEQFF
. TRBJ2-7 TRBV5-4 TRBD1 TGTGCCAGCAGCTTGGGTAGGGGACAGGGCTACCGAAGCTCCTACGAGCAGTACTTC CASSLGRGQGYRSSYEQYF
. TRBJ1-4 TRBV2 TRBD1 TGTGCCAGCAGACAAGATGACAGGGCTAAAGAAAAACTGTTTTTT CASRQDDRAKEKLFF
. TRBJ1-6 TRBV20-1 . TGCAGTGCTAGAGATCCCCTTTTGAATTATAATTCACCCCTCCACTTT CSARDPLLNYNSPLHF
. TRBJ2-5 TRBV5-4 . TGTGCCAGCAGCCTGAGGCGAGGGGAGACCCAGTACTTC CASSLRRGETQYF
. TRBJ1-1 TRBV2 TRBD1 TGTGCCAGCAGTGACCCGACAGGGAGAGGCACTGAAGCTTTCTTT CASSDPTGRGTEAFF
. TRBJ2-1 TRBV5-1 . TGCGCCAGCAGCTTACGGGGGCATGAGCAGTTCTTC CASSLRGHEQFF
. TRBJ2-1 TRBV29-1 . TGCAGCGTTGAGACCGGGAGTGGTTTGGGTGAGCAGTTCTTC CSVETGSGLGEQFF
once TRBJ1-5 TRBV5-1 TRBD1 TGCGCCAGCAGCCCCCGACAGGGATTGCAGCCCCAGCATTTT CASSPRQGLQPQHF
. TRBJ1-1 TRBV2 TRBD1 TGTGCCAGGTCCATGGACAGGGATAGCGTCACTGAAGCTTTCTTT CARSMDRDSVTEAFF
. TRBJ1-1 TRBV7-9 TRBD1 TGTGCCAGCAGCTTGCCCATCAGGGGGTGGCTCGACACTGAAGCTTTCTTT CASSLPIRGWLDTEAFF
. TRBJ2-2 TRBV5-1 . TGCGCCAGGATCCCAGGGGTGATGTCCGGGGAGCTGTTTTTT CARIPGVMSGELFF
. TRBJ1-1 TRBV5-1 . TGCGCCAGCAGCCAGTCCACTGAAGCTTTCTTT CASSQSTEAFF
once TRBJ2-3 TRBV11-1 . TGTGCCAGCAGCTTAGCCCGCGGTAAAAAGTCGCAAGCTAGCACAGATACGCAGTATTTT CASSLARGKKSQASTDTQYF
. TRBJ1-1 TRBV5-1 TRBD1 TGCGCCAGCAGGGGTACAGGGGAGGCTGAAGCTTTCTTT CASRGTGEAEAFF
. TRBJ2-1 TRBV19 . TGTGCCAGTAGTAACAGTGAGATTAATGAGCAGTTCTTC CASSNSEINEQFF
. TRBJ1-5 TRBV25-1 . TGTGCCAGCAGTGAAGATAATAGCAATCAGCCCCAGCATTTT CASSEDNSNQPQHF
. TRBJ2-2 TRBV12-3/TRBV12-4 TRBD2 TGTGCCGAAGGGGCTAGCGGGAACACCGGGGAGCTGTTTTTT CAEGASGNTGELFF
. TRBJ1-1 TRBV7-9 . TGTGCCAGCAGCTTAGAAGTTTTCGGCCCTGTGAACACTGAAGCTTTCTTT CASSLEVFGPVNTEAFF
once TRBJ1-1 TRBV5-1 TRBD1 TGCGCCAGCAGCTGGACAGGGGTCCCCACTGAAGCTTTCTTT CASSWTGVPTEAFF
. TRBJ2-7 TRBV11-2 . TGTGCCAGCAGCTTGGGGGCCGGCTCCTACGAGCAGTACTTC CASSLGAGSYEQYF
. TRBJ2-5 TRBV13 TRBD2 TGTGCCAGCAGCCGAAGACTAGCGGGGGGGCCAGAGACCCAGTACTTC CASSRRLAGGPETQYF
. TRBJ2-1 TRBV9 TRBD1 TGTGCCAGCTCACGGGACAGTTTCTACAATGAGCAGTTCTTC CASSRDSFYNEQFF
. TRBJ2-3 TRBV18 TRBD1 TGTGCCAGCTCACCACCCGACAGGGGGCGAACGGATACGCAGTATTTT CASSPPDRGRTDTQYF
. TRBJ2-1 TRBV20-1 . TGCAGTGCGAGGGGCGATGAGCAGTTCTTC CSARGDEQFF
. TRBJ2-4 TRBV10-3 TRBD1 TGTGCCATCAGTGTCGGGGACAGAAAAAACATTCAGTACTTC CAISVGDRKNIQYF
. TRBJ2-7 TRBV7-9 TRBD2 TGTGCCAGCAGCCAGCTAGCGGGGGACTCCTACGAGCAGTACTTC CASSQLAGDSYEQYF
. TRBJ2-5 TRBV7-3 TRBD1 TGTGCCAGCAGCTTGATTACAGGGGGGCCGGAGACCCAGTACTTC CASSLITGGPETQYF
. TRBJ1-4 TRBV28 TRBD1 TGTGCCAGCAGCCTGAGACAGGGGACTGAAAAACTGTTTTTT CASSLRQGTEKLFF